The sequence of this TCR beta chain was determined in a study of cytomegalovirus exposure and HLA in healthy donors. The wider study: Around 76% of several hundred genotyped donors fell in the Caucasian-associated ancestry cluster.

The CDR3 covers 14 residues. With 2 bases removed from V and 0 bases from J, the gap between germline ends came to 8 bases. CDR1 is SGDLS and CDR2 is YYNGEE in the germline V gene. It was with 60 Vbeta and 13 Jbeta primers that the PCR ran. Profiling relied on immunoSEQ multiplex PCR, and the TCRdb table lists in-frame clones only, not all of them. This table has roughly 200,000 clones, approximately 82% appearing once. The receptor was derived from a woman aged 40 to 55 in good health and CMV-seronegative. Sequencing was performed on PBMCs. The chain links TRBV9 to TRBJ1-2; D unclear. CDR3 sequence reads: CASSVAPANYGYTF. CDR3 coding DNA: TGTGCCAGCAGCGTGGCACCAGCTAACTATGGCTACACCTTC.